The present T cell receptor (beta chain) was sequenced within a study of technical replicates of blood from several donors (dated by TCRdb to about 2017). On this clone: It has no known antigen specificity. Base qualities are not recorded, but no much larger clone differs from it by a single base.

Its CDR3 holds 14 amino acids, cysteine through phenylalanine. Only the CDR3 DNA stays, 42 bases, in frame from base 1. The receptor library was made with the immunoSEQ multiplex PCR assay. TCRdb stores this immuneACCESS table with in-frame sequences only. Part of the clones is absent; in the studies checked, under half of the shortfall reflects unresolved V genes, and no reason is known for the rest. Counted in this sample were tens of thousands of clones; approximately 97% of them appeared once. The ten largest clonotypes hold about 0.2% of the sample. The chain joins TRBV21-1 to TRBJ2-7; the table's D call, TRBD1, was not checked against the DNA. TRBV21-1 is a listed pseudogene. This TCR came from a human donor in good health. Source material: T cells isolated from PBMCs. In nucleotide form, the sequence is TGTGCCAGCAGCGGCCGGGACACCTCCTACGAGCAGTACTTC. Translated, this is CASSGRDTSYEQYF.